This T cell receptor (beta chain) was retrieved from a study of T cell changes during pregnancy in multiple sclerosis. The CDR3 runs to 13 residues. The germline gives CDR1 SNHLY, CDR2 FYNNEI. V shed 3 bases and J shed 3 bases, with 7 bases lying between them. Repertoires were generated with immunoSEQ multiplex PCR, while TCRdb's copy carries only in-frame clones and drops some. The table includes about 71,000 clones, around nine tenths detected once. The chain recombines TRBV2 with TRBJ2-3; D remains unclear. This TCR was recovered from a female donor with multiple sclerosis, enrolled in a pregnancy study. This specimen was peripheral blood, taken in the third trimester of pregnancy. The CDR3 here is CASSDLATDTQYF. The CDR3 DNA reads TGTGCCAGCAGTGATTTGGCTACAGATACGCAGTATTTT.